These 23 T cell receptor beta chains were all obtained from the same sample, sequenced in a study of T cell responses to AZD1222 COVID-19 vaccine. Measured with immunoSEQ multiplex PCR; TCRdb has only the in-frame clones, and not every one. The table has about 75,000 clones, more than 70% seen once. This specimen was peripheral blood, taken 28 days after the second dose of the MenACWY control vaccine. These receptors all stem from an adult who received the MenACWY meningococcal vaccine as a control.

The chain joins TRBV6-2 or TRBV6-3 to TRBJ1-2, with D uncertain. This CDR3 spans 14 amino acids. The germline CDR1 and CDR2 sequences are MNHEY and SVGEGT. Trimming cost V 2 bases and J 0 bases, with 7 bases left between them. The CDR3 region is CASSYEGTNYGYTF. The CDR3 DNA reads TGTGCCAGCAGTTACGAGGGAACTAACTATGGCTACACCTTC.

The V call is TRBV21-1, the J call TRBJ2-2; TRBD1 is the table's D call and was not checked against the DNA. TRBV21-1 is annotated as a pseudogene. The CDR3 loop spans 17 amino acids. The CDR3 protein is CASSPRGGQLNTGELFF. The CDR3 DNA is TGTGCCAGCAGCCCACGAGGAGGACAGCTTAACACCGGGGAGCTGTTTTTT.

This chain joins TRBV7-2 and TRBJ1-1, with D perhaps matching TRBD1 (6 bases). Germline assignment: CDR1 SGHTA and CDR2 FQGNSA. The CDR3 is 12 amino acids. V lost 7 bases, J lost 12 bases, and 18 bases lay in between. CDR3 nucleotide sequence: TGTGCCAGCACCACCGGACAGTCGGCGACTTTCTTT. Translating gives CASTTGQSATFF.

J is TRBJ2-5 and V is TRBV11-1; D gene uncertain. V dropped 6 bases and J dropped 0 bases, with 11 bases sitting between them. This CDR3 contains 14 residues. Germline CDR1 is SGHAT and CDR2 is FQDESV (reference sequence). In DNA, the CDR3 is TGTGCCAGCAGGAGAGGAATGGACCAAGAGACCCAGTACTTC. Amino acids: CASRRGMDQETQYF.

The CDR3 region has the DNA TGTGCCAGTAGTCCCCCCCGCGCTGGCTACACCTTC. Residues: CASSPPRAGYTF. The chain has TRBV19 and TRBJ1-2, with D unresolved. The CDR3 runs 12 residues. Germline values: CDR1 LNHDA, CDR2 SQIVND (reference sequence). V lost 5 bases to trimming and J lost 7 bases, with 11 bases between them.

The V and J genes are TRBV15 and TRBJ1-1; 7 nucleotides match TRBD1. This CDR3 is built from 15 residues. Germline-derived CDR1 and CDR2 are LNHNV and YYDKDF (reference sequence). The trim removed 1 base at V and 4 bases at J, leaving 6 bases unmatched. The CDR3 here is CATSRGQGLITEAFF. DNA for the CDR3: TGTGCCACCAGCAGAGGACAGGGATTAATCACTGAAGCTTTCTTT.

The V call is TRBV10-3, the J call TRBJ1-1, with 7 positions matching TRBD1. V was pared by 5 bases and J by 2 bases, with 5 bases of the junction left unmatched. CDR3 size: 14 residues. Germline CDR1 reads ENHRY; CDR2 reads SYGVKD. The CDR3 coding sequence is TGTGCCATCAGTTCGACAGGGTCTAACACTGAAGCTTTCTTT. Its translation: CAISSTGSNTEAFF.

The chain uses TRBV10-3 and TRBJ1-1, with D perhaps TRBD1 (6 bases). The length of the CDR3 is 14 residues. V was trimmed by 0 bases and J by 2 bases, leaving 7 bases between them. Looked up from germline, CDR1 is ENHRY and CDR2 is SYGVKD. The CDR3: CAISESGTNTEAFF. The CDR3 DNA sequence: TGTGCCATCAGTGAGTCGGGGACAAACACTGAAGCTTTCTTT.

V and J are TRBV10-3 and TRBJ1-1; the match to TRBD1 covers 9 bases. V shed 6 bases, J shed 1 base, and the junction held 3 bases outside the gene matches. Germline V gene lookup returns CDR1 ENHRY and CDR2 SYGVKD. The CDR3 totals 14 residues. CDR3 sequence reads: CAIREQGANTEAFF. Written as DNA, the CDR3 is TGTGCCATCAGGGAACAGGGGGCGAACACTGAAGCTTTCTTT.

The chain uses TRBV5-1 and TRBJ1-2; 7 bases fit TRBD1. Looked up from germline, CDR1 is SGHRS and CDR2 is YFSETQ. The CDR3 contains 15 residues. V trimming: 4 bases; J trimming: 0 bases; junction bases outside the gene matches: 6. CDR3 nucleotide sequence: TGCGCCAGCAGCACGAGACAGGGTACTAACTATGGCTACACCTTC. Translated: CASSTRQGTNYGYTF.

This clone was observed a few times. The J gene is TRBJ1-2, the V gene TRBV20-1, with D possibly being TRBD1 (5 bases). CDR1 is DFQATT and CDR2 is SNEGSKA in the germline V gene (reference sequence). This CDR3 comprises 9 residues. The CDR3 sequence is CGGDYGYTF. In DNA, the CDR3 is TGCGGGGGGGACTATGGCTACACCTTC.

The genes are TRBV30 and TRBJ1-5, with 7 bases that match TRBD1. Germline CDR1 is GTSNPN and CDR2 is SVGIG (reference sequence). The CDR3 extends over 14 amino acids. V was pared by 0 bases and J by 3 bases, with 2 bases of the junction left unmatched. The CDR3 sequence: CAWSVGQDNQPQHF. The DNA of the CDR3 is TGTGCCTGGAGTGTAGGACAGGACAATCAGCCCCAGCATTTT. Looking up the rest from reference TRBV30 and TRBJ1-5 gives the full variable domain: SQTIHQWPATLVQPVGSPLSLECTVEGTSNPNLYWYRQAAGRGLQLLFYSVGIGQISSEVPQNLSASRPQDRQFILSSKKLLLSDSGFYLCAWSVGQDNQPQHFGDGTRLSIL.

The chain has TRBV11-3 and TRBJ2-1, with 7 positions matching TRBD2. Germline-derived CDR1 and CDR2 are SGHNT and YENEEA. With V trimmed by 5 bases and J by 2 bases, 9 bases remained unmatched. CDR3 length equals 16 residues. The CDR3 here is CASSPDSGQTYNEQFF. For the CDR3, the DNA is TGTGCCAGCAGCCCCGATAGCGGGCAGACCTACAATGAGCAGTTCTTC.

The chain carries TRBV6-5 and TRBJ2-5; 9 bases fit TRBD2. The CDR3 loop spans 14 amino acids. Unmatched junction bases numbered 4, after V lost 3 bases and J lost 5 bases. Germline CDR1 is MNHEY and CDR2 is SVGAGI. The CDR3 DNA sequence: TGTGCCAGCAGTTATGGTAGCGGGGGCGAGACCCAGTACTTC. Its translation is CASSYGSGGETQYF.

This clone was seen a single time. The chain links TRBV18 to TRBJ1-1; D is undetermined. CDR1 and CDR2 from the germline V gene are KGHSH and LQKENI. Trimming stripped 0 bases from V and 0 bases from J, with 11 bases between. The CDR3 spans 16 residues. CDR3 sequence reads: CASSPPYTELNTEAFF. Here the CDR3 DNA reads TGTGCCAGCTCACCACCATATACAGAATTGAACACTGAAGCTTTCTTT.

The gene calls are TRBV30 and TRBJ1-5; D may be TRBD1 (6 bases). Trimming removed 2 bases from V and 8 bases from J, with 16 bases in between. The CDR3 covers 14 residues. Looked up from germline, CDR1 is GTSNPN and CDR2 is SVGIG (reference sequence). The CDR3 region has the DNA TGTGCCTGGAGTTTGGGGGCCTCGGGGGAGCCCCAGCATTTT. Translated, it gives CAWSLGASGEPQHF.

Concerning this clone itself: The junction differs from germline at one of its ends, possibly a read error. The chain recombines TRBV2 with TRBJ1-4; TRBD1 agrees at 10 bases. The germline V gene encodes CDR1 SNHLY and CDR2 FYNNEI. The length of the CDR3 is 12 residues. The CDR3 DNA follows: TGTGCCAGCAGTGAAGTGCGGGGACAGGGGTATTTT. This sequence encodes CASSEVRGQGYF.

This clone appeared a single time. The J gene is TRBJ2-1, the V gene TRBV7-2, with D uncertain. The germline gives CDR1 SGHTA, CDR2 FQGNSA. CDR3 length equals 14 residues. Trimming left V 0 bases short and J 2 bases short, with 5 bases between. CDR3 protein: CASSLAGTYNEQFF. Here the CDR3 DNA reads TGTGCCAGCAGCTTAGCGGGGACCTACAATGAGCAGTTCTTC.

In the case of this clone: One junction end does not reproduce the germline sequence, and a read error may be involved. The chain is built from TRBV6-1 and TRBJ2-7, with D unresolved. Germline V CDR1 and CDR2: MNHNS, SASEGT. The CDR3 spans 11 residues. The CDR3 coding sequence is TGTGCCAGCAGTGATTGGGCAGCGACCAACTTC. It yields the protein CASSDWAATNF.

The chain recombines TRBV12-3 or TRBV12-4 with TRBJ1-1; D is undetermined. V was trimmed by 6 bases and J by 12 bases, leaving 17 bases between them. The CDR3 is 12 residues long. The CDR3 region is CASSLGLDVTFF. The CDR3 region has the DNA TGTGCCAGCAGCCTCGGGTTAGACGTGACTTTCTTT.

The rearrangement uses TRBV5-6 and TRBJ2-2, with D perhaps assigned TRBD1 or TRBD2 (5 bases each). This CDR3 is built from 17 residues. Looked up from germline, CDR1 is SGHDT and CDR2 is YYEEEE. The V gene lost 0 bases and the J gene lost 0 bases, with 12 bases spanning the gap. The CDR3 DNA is TGTGCCAGCAGCTTGGTTCAGGGACCGACGAACACCGGGGAGCTGTTTTTT. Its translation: CASSLVQGPTNTGELFF.

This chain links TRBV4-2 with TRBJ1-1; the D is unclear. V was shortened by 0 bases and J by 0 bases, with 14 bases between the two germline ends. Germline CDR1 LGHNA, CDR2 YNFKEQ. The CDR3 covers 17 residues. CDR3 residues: CASSQDISVGMNTEAFF. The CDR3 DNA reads TGTGCCAGCAGCCAAGATATTTCGGTTGGGATGAACACTGAAGCTTTCTTT.

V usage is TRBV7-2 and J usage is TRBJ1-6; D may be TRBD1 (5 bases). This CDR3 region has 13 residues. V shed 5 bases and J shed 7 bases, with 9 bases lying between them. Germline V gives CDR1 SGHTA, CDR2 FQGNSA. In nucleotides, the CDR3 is TGTGCCAGCAGCGTCGGGGGGAATTCACCCCTCCACTTT. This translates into CASSVGGNSPLHF.